These T cell receptor beta chains were read from a single sample in a study of radiation and T cells in renal cell carcinoma. The repertoire was sequenced with immunoSEQ multiplex PCR; TCRdb's copy has only in-frame clones and lacks some. The table has 120,000 or so clones, over 75% seen once. Source: blood, taken from a patient whose treatment included radiotherapy and nephrectomy. The receptors were sampled from a man aged 45-65 years with renal cell carcinoma. Both conserved end residues are part of each CDR3. The D gene is left open where the match is weak. Rows give clone size only sometimes, using once, few, many, or a class for an expanded clone.

v_call	j_call	clone_size	d_call	cdr3_nt	cdr3_aa
TRBV5-1	TRBJ2-1	-	TRBD2	TGCGCCAGCAGAAGCCCGGGACTAGTCTCCTACAATGAGCAGTTCTTC	CASRSPGLVSYNEQFF
TRBV5-1	TRBJ1-2	-	-	TGCGCCAGCAGCGGGACACTCCCTTCCTATGGCTACACCTTC	CASSGTLPSYGYTF
TRBV10-1	TRBJ1-5	few	-	TGCGCCAGCAGTGAGGACGGTCCTGGGCCCCAGCATTTT	CASSEDGPGPQHF
TRBV30	TRBJ1-2	-	-	TGTGCCTGGAGGCAAGGAGGCATCGACTACACCTTC	CAWRQGGIDYTF
TRBV6-6	TRBJ2-5	-	-	TGTGCCAGCAGCCTAGCCGGGGGAGAGACCCAGTACTTC	CASSLAGGETQYF
TRBV19	TRBJ2-7	once	-	TGTGCCAGTAGTATACGGCGTTCGGGGACCTCTCACTACGAGCAGTACTTC	CASSIRRSGTSHYEQYF
TRBV6-6	TRBJ2-1	-	TRBD2	TGTGCCAGCATTGCCGCGGGACTAGCGAGGAATGAGCAGTTCTTC	CASIAAGLARNEQFF
TRBV7-7	TRBJ2-3	-	-	TGTGCTAGCAGCTTAGGGACCAAAGGCGGGGATACGCAGTATTTT	CASSLGTKGGDTQYF
TRBV5-1	TRBJ1-3	few	-	TGCGCCAGCAGCCGAACAACGCAGGGGTCTGGAAACACCATATATTTT	CASSRTTQGSGNTIYF
TRBV30	TRBJ1-1	few	-	TGTGCCTGGAGTGTAGACCTGAACACTGAAGCTTTCTTT	CAWSVDLNTEAFF
TRBV5-1	TRBJ2-3	-	TRBD2	TGCGCCAGCAGCCCGAGGCCCTTGGGACTAGCGGGGCCTAGCACAGATACGCAGTATTTT	CASSPRPLGLAGPSTDTQYF
TRBV6-1	TRBJ2-1	-	TRBD2	TGTGCCAGCACATATGGGCTAGCGGGGAATGAGCAGTTCTTC	CASTYGLAGNEQFF
TRBV18	TRBJ1-4	-	-	TGTGCCAGCTCACCACCTCAGGGGCAGGGTGAAAAACTGTTTTTT	CASSPPQGQGEKLFF
TRBV6-5	TRBJ1-1	once	-	TGTGCCAGCAGTTACTCGGGGGTTGGGCCTAACACTGAAGCTTTCTTT	CASSYSGVGPNTEAFF
TRBV6-6	TRBJ2-2	-	-	TGTGCCAGCACCCTGTCTGGATACACCGGGGAGCTGTTTTTT	CASTLSGYTGELFF
TRBV7-9	TRBJ2-1	-	-	TGTGCCAGCAGCTTAGGGGACGTGAGTGAGCAGTTCTTC	CASSLGDVSEQFF
TRBV5-4	TRBJ2-5	-	TRBD1	TGTGCCAGCAGCTCCGGGACAGACCAAGAGACCCAGTACTTC	CASSSGTDQETQYF
TRBV2	TRBJ1-1	-	TRBD1	TGTGCCAGCAGTTACCTGACAGGGACGGGCGGCACTGAAGCTTTCTTT	CASSYLTGTGGTEAFF
TRBV28	TRBJ1-2	-	-	TGTGCCGTGGGGCGCGCCTATGGCTACACCTTC	CAVGRAYGYTF
TRBV30	TRBJ1-2	-	-	TGTGCCTGGAATAACCGAGGCTATGGCTACACCTTC	CAWNNRGYGYTF
TRBV4-2	TRBJ2-7	-	TRBD1	TGTGCCAGCAGCCAACAGAACCCGGGACAGGGATCCTACGAGCAGTACTTC	CASSQQNPGQGSYEQYF
TRBV29-1	TRBJ1-4	-	TRBD1	TGCAGCGTCGGAAGGGCGGGACAGGGGAATGAAAAACTGTTTTTT	CSVGRAGQGNEKLFF
TRBV5-4	TRBJ1-4	-	-	TGTGCCAGCAGTCCAGTTGGCCCGGATGAAAAACTGTTTTTT	CASSPVGPDEKLFF
TRBV5-1	TRBJ2-2	-	-	TGCGCCAGCAGCTTGGAGGCGGGCACCGGGGAGCTGTTTTTT	CASSLEAGTGELFF
TRBV5-6	TRBJ1-1	-	-	TGTGCCAGCAGCCCCGCGGGGGTTGACACTGAAGCTTTCTTT	CASSPAGVDTEAFF
TRBV5-1	TRBJ1-1	-	-	TGCGCCAGCAGCTTGCAGGGCTCGAACACTGAAGCTTTCTTT	CASSLQGSNTEAFF
TRBV7-9	TRBJ1-4	-	-	TGTGCCAGCAGCTTTTGGGACGGTAATGAAAAACTGTTTTTT	CASSFWDGNEKLFF
TRBV15	TRBJ2-7	-	TRBD1	TGTGCCACCAGCACCCGGACAGGGCCGGCCTACGAGCAGTACTTC	CATSTRTGPAYEQYF
TRBV5-1	TRBJ2-1	-	-	TGCGCCAGCAGCTTTGGTAGTACCTACAATGAGCAGTTCTTC	CASSFGSTYNEQFF
TRBV4-2	TRBJ2-1	-	TRBD2	TGTGCCAGCAGCCAAATTAGCGGGGGGCTCAATGAGCAGTTCTTC	CASSQISGGLNEQFF
TRBV19	TRBJ1-1	-	TRBD1	TGTGCCAGTAGGCCCACTACAGGGGACGAACCTGAAGCTTTCTTT	CASRPTTGDEPEAFF
TRBV28	TRBJ2-6	once	-	TGTGCCAGCAGTTTACTCGGGCCGAGCGAGGTGGGTTCCAACGTCCTGACTTTC	CASSLLGPSEVGSNVLTF
TRBV4-1	TRBJ2-2	-	-	TGCGCCAGCAGCCAAGGGGGGGGCTTCGGGGAGCTGTTTTTT	CASSQGGGFGELFF
TRBV7-2	TRBJ2-5	-	TRBD2	TGTGCCAGCAGCTTAGTTTCCGGGGGGTTACAAGAGACCCAGTACTTC	CASSLVSGGLQETQYF
TRBV6-6	TRBJ1-1	-	TRBD1	TGTGCCAGCAGTTCCGGACAGGGTGACGAGAACACTGAAGCTTTCTTT	CASSSGQGDENTEAFF
TRBV7-2	TRBJ2-2	-	-	TGTGCCAGCAGCTTACAGAGGCGGAACACCGGGGAGCTGTTTTTT	CASSLQRRNTGELFF
TRBV5-4	TRBJ2-1	-	-	TGTGCCAGCAGCATTCAAGCGGCCGATGAGCAGTTCTTC	CASSIQAADEQFF